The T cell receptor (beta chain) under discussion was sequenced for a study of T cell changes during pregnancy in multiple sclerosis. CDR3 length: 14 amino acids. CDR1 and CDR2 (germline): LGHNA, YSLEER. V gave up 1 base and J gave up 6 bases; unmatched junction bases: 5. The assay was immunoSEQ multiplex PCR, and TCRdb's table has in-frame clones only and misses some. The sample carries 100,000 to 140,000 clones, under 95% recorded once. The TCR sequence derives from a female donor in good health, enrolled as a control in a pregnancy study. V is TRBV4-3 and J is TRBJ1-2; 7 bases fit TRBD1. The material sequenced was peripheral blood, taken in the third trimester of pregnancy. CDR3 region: CASSQGQGIHGYTF. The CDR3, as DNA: TGCGCCAGCAGCCAAGGACAGGGTATTCATGGCTACACCTTC.